Listed below are T cell receptor beta chains from one sample, sequenced in a study of CD8 T cells in Susac syndrome. MiXCR, run by TCRdb on the immunoSEQ multiplex PCR reads, gives a single entry per CDR3 protein. The sample holds 200,000 to 300,000 distinct CDR3 sequences, roughly 93% seen once. Specimen: CD4+ T cells from PBMCs. The receptor source for this set is a human donor with multiple sclerosis. Both conserved end residues are part of each CDR3.

>TRBJ2-6|TRBV5-1
CASSDGSGANVLTF
>TRBJ1-5|TRBV12-3/TRBV12-4
CASSLGGVYSNQPQHF
>TRBJ2-1|TRBV5-1
CASSPRDYEQFF
>TRBJ2-7|TRBV23-1
CASSQEGLAGGLSSYEQYF
>TRBJ2-3|TRBV24-1
CATGRDSDTDTQYF
>TRBJ1-1|TRBV7-6
CASSRADEAFF
>TRBJ1-5|TRBV19
CASNRDPGQPQHF
>TRBJ2-3|TRBV12-3/TRBV12-4
CAVVGGGRTADTQYF
>TRBJ1-2|TRBV19
CASTGPRDRDGGYTF
>TRBJ1-5|TRBV20-1
CSARGGGQARTRSNQPQHF
>TRBJ2-5|TRBV7-2
CASTRGTSGSWETQYF
>TRBJ2-1|TRBV18
CASSPLDGSGTSVPNEQFF
>TRBJ2-5|TRBV29-1
CSANREGETQYF
>TRBJ2-6|TRBV6-5
CASSLQLSGANVLTF
>TRBJ2-3|TRBV5-1
CASSTGLAGVRDTQYF
>TRBJ2-2|TRBV4-2
CASSQIQGTGELFF
>TRBJ1-2|TRBV3-1
CASSPPGEFYGYTF
>TRBJ1-1|TRBV12-5
CASGLWLGRNVGTEAFF
>TRBJ2-1|TRBV23-1
CASSERDYNEQFF
>TRBJ1-6|TRBV7-8
CASSYRTGGANSPLHF
>TRBJ1-1|TRBV29-1
CSVGQGLMNTEAFF